Listed below are T cell receptor beta chains from one sample, sequenced in a study of T cells in Graves' hyperthyroidism and ophthalmopathy. TCRdb called the multiplex PCR reads again in MiXCR, with one record for every CDR3 protein. This sample carries 650,000 to 800,000 distinct CDR3 sequences, nearly 45% of them seen once, and the ten largest clones take 6.5% to 9%. The sequencing sample was made of peripheral blood or thyroid tissue (not recorded which). The receptors were sampled from an adult man with Graves' disease, either hyperthyroidism or ophthalmopathy (not recorded which). Both conserved end residues are part of each CDR3. D genes are given only for firm matches. Size is stated for part of the rows, as once, few or many counts, or as a class when the clone is expanded.

v_gene	d_gene	len	j_gene	abundance	CDR3aa	CDR3nt
TRBV2	-	11	TRBJ1-6	many	CASSETLGLHF	TGTGCCAGCAGTGAGACATTGGGCCTCCACTTT
TRBV5-1	-	13	TRBJ1-2	-	CASSLAGVGGYTF	TGCGCCAGCAGCTTGGCCGGGGTGGGTGGCTACACCTTC
TRBV5-1	TRBD1	17	TRBJ2-6	many	CASSLLDRATGANVLTF	TGCGCCAGCAGCCTCCTGGACAGGGCTACTGGGGCCAACGTCCTGACTTTC
TRBV7-2	-	14	TRBJ1-1	-	CASSLAGAHRVAFF	TGTGCCAGCAGCTTAGCTGGCGCCCATCGTGTAGCTTTCTTT
TRBV11-1	-	14	TRBJ1-4	-	CASSLHGANEKLFF	TGTGCCAGCAGCTTACATGGAGCTAATGAAAAACTTTTTTTT
TRBV24-1	TRBD2	17	TRBJ2-2	many	CATSDLPSGRYTGELFF	TGTGCCACCAGTGATTTGCCGAGCGGGAGGTACACCGGGGAGCTGTTTTTT
TRBV10-2	-	14	TRBJ1-2	-	CASRTRQANYGYTF	TGTGCCAGCAGGACCCGACAGGCTAACTATGGCTACACCTTC
TRBV25-1	-	14	TRBJ1-2	many	CASSDYRGVYGYTF	TGTGCCAGCAGTGATTACCGGGGGGTCTATGGCTACACCTTC
TRBV2	-	17	TRBJ1-6	once	CASSYSSGATGNSPLHF	TGTGCCAGCAGTTACAGCTCTGGGGCCACGGGGAATTCACCCCTCCACTTT
TRBV10-3	-	14	TRBJ1-3	few	CAISEQRVRNTIYF	TGTGCCATCAGTGAGCAGAGGGTCCGAAACACCATATATTTT
TRBV7-8	-	13	TRBJ1-6	-	CASSLERYQPLHF	TGTGCCAGCAGCTTAGAGAGGTATCAGCCCCTCCACTTT
TRBV5-1	-	17	TRBJ2-5	-	CASSLLNGGAEQETQYF	TGCGCCAGCAGCTTGTTAAACGGGGGAGCCGAACAAGAGACCCAGTACTTC
TRBV24-1	TRBD1	15	TRBJ2-7	few	CATSDSGQGKHEQYF	TGTGCCACCAGTGATTCAGGACAGGGGAAACACGAGCAGTACTTC
TRBV20-1	TRBD2	13	TRBJ2-7	-	CSARRVGGVEQYF	TGCAGTGCTAGAAGGGTCGGGGGGGTCGAGCAGTACTTC
TRBV9	-	15	TRBJ1-3	few	CASTPDSPSGNTIYF	TGTGCCAGCACCCCGGACAGCCCCTCTGGAAACACCATATATTTT
TRBV20-1	-	13	TRBJ2-7	-	CSARGRWGPEQYF	TGCAGTGCCCGGGGACGTTGGGGCCCCGAGCAGTACTTC
TRBV6-5	-	14	TRBJ2-5	many	CASSEIWGKTVQYF	TGTGCCAGCAGTGAAATCTGGGGCAAGACTGTCCAGTACTTC
TRBV11-2	TRBD1	13	TRBJ1-4	many	CASSLGQNEKLFF	TGTGCCAGCAGCCTGGGACAGAATGAAAAACTGTTTTTT
TRBV15	-	13	TRBJ1-1	many	CAARETGNTEAFF	TGTGCCGCCAGAGAAACAGGGAACACTGAAGCTTTCTTT
TRBV15	-	13	TRBJ2-7	-	CATSSWGAREQYF	TGTGCCACCAGCTCGTGGGGCGCCAGGGAGCAGTACTTC